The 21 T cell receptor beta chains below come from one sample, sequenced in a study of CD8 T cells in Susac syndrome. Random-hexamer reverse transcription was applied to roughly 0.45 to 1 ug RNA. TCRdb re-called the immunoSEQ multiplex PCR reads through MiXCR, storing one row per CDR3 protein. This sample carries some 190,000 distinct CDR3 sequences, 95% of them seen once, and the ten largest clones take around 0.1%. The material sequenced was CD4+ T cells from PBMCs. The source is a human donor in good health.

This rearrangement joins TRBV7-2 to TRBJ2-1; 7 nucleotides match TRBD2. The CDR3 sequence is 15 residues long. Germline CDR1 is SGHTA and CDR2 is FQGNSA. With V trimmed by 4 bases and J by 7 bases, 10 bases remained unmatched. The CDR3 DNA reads TGTGCCAGCAGCTCGGCTTATGCAGCGGGGAATGAGCAGTTCTTC. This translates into CASSSAYAAGNEQFF.

Here the CDR3 reads CASSLGRINTEAFF. In DNA, the CDR3 is TGTGCCAGCAGCCTTGGACGAATAAACACTGAAGCTTTCTTT. The V call is TRBV3-1, the J call TRBJ1-1; unclear D gene. CDR1 LGHDT and CDR2 YNNKEL come from the germline V gene (reference sequence). V gave up 4 bases and J gave up 2 bases, with 11 bases separating them. This CDR3 region has 14 residues.

The CDR3 DNA is TGCGCCAGCAGCCAAGGTTCGGGTTCCACAACGTGGGAGCAGTACTTC. Amino acids: CASSQGSGSTTWEQYF. The rearrangement joins TRBV4-3 to TRBJ2-7; D gene unclear. V was shortened by 1 base and J by 7 bases, with 20 bases between the two germline ends. Germline-derived CDR1 and CDR2 are LGHNA and YSLEER. The CDR3 loop spans 16 amino acids.

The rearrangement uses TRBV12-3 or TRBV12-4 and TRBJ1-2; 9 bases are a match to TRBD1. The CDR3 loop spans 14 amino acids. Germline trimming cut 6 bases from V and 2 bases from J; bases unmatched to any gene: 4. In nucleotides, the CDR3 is TGTGCCAGCAGCAAGACAGGGGGGAACTATGGCTACACCTTC. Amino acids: CASSKTGGNYGYTF.

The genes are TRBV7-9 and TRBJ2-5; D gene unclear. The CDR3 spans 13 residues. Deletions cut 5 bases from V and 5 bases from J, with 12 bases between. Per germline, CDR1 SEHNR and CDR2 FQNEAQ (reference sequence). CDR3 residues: CASSPLRPETQYF. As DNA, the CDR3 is TGTGCCAGCAGCCCACTGAGACCGGAGACCCAGTACTTC.

CDR3 in amino acids: CSVRTVDNSPLHF. The CDR3 DNA reads as TGCAGCGTTCGGACAGTCGATAATTCACCCCTCCACTTT. This sequence joins TRBV29-1 and TRBJ1-6; D is perhaps TRBD1 (6 bases). Looked up from germline, CDR1 is SQVTM and CDR2 is ANQGSEA. The germline V and J ends were trimmed by 5 bases and 5 bases, with 10 bases remaining between them. The CDR3 covers 13 residues. The full variable domain, completed using reference TRBV29-1 and TRBJ1-6, is SAVISQKPSRDICQRGTSLTIQCQVDSQVTMMFWYRQQPGQSLTLIATANQGSEATYESGFVIDKFPISRPNLTFSTLTVSNMSPEDSSIYLCSVRTVDNSPLHFGNGTRLTVT.

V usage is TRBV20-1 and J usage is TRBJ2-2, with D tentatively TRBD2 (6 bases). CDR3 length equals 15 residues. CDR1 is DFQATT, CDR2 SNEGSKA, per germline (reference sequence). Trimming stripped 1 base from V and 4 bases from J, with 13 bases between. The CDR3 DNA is TGCAGTGCTAGAGTGGCGGGGTATATCACCGGGGAGCTGTTTTTT. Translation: CSARVAGYITGELFF.

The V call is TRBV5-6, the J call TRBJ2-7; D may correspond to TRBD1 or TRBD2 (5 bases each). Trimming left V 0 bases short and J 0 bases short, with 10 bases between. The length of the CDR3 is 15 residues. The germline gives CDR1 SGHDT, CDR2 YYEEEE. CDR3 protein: CASSLAGRYSYEQYV. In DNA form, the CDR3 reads TGTGCCAGCAGCTTGGCGGGACGGTACTCCTACGAGCAGTACGTC.

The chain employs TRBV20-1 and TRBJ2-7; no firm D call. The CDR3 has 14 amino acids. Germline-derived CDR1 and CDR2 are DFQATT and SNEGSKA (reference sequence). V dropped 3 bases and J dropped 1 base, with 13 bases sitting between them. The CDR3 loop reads CSASMPAGSYEQYV. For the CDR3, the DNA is TGCAGTGCTAGTATGCCCGCAGGTTCCTACGAGCAGTACGTC.

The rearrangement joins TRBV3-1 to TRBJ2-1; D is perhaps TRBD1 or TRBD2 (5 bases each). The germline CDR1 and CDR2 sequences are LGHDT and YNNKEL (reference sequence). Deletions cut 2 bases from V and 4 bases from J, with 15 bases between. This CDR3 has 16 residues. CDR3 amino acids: CASSQLGSGTYNEQFF. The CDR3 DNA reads TGTGCCAGCAGCCAATTAGGCTCCGGGACGTACAATGAGCAGTTCTTC.

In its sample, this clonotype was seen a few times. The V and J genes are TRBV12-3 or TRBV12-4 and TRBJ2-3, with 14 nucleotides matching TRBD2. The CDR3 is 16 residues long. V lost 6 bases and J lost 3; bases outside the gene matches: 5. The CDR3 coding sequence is TGTGCCAGCAGCCTTGGGACTAGCGGGAGAACAGATACGCAGTATTTT. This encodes CASSLGTSGRTDTQYF.

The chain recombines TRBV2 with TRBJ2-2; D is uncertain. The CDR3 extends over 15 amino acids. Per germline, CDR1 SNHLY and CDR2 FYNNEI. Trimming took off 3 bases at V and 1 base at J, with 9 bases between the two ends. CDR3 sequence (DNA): TGTGCCAGCAGTGAGGTGGATGGGAACACCGGGGAGCTGTTTTTT. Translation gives CASSEVDGNTGELFF.

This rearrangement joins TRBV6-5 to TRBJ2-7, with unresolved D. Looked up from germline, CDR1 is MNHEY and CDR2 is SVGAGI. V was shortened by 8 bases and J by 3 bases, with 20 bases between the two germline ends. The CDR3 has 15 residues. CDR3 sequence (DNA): TGTGCCAGCCAATCCCTCTCGTCAGATCGCTACGAGCAGTACTTC. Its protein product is CASQSLSSDRYEQYF.

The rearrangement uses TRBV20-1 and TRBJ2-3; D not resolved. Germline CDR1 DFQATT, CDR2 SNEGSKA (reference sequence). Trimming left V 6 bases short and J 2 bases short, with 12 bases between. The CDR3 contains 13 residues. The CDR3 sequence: CSAPPGSTDTQYF. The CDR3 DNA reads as TGCAGTGCCCCTCCTGGTTCCACAGATACGCAGTATTTT.

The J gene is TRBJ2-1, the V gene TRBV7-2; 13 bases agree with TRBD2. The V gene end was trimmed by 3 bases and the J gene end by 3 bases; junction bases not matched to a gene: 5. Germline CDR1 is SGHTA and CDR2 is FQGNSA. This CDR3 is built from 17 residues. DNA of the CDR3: TGTGCCAGCAGCTTGCATAGGACTAGCGGGGGCTACAATGAGCAGTTCTTC. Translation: CASSLHRTSGGYNEQFF. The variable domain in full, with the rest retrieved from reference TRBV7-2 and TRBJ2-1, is GAGVSQSPSNKVTEKGKDVELRCDPISGHTALYWYRQSLGQGLEFLIYFQGNSAPDKSGLPSDRFSAERTGGSVSTLTIQRTQQEDSAVYLCASSLHRTSGGYNEQFFGPGTRLTVL.

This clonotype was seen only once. CDR3 sequence (DNA): TGTGCCACCAATGGCGGAACAGAGACCCAGTACTTC. Translating it yields CATNGGTETQYF. The chain is built from TRBV24-1 and TRBJ2-5; D is unresolved. Per the germline V gene, CDR1 is KGHDR and CDR2 is SFDVKD. The CDR3 sequence is 12 residues long. V lost 8 bases and J 4 bases, leaving 10 bases between the germline ends.

This chain's CDR3 is CSVEPLLAGGNEQYF. The CDR3 nucleotides read TGCAGCGTTGAACCCTTACTAGCGGGAGGGAACGAGCAGTACTTC. The rearrangement joins TRBV29-1 to TRBJ2-7, with 13 bases aligning to TRBD2. Germline loops: CDR1 SQVTM, CDR2 ANQGSEA. Trimming took 2 bases from V and 5 from J; bases not matched to a gene: 6. The CDR3 covers 15 residues.

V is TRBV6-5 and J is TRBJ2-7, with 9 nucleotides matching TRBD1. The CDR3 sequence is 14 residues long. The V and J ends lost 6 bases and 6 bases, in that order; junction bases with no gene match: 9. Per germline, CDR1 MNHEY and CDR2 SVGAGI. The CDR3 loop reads CASSRDREGGEQYF. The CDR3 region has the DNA TGTGCCAGCAGCCGGGACAGGGAAGGGGGCGAGCAGTACTTC.

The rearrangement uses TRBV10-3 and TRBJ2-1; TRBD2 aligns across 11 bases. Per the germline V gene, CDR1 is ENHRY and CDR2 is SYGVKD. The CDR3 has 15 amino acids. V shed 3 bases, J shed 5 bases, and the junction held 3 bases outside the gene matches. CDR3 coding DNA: TGTGCCATCAGTGAAGGGACTAGCGGCAACAATGAGCAGTTCTTC. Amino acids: CAISEGTSGNNEQFF.

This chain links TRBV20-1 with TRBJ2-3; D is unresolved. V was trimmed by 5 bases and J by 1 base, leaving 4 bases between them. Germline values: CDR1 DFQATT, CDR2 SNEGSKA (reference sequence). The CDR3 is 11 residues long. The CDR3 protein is CSAWGTDTQYF. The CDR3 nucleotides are TGCAGTGCTTGGGGCACAGATACGCAGTATTTT.

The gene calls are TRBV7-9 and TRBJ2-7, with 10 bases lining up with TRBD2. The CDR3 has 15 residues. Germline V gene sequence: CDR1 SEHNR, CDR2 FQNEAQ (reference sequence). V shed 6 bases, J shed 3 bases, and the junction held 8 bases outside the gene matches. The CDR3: CASRSSSGSDYEQYV. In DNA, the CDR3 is TGTGCCAGCAGGTCATCTAGCGGGAGTGACTACGAGCAGTACGTC.